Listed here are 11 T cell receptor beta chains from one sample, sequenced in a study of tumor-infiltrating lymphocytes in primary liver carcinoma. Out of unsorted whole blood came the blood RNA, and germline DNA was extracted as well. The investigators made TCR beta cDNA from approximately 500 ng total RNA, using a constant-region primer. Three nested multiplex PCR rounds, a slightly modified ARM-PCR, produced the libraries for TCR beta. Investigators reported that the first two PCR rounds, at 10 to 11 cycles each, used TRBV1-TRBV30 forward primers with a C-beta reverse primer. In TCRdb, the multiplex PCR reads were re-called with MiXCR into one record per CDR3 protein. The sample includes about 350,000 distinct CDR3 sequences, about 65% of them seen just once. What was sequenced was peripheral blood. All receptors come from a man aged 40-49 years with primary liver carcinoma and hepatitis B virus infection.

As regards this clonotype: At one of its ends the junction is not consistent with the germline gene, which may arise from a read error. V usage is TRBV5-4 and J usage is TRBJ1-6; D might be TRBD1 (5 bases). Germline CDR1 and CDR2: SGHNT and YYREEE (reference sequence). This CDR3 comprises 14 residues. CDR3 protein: CTSSFQGEYSPLHF. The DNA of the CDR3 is TGTACCAGCAGCTTTCAGGGAGAGTATTCACCCCTCCACTTT. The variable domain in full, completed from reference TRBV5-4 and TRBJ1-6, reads ETGVTQSPTHLIKTRGQQVTLRCSSQSGHNTVSWYQQALGQGPQFIFQYYREEENGRGNFPPRFSGLQFPNYSSELNVNALELDDSALYLCTSSFQGEYSPLHFGNGTRLTVT.

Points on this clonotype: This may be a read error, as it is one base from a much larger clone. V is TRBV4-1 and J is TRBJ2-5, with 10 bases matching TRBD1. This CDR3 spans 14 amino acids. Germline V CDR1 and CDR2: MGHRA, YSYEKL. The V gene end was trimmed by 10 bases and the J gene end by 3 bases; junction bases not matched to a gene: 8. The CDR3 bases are TGCGCCACCACCGCGGGACAGGGGAAAGAGACCCAGTACTTC. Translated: CATTAGQGKETQYF.

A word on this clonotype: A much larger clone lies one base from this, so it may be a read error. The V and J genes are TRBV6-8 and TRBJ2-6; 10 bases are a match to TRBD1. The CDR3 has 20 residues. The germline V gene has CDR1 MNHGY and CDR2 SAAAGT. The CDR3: CASSYSRPGQGSSGANVLAF. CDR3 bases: TGTGCCAGCAGTTACTCGCGACCGGGACAGGGGAGCTCTGGGGCCAACGTCCTGGCTTTC.

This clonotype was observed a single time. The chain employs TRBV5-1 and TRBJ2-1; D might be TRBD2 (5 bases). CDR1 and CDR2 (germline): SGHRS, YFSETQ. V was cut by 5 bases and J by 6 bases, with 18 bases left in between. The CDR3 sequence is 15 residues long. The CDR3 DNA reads TGCGCCAGCAGGCCTCAGCGGCTTGCCTTCAATGAGCAGTTCTTC. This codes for CASRPQRLAFNEQFF.

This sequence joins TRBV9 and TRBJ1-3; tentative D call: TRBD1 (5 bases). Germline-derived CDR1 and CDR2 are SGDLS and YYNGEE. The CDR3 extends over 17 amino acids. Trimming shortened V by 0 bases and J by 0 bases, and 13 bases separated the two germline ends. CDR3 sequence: CASSVAHRPNSGNTIYF. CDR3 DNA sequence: TGTGCCAGCAGCGTAGCTCACAGGCCGAACTCTGGAAACACCATATATTTT.

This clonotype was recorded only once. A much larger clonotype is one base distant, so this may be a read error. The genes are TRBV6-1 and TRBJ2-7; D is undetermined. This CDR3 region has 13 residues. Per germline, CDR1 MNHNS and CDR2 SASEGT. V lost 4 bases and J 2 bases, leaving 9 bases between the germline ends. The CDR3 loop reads CASSVAQAYEQYF. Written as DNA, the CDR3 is TGTGCCAGCAGTGTTGCCCAGGCCTACGAGCAGTACTTC.

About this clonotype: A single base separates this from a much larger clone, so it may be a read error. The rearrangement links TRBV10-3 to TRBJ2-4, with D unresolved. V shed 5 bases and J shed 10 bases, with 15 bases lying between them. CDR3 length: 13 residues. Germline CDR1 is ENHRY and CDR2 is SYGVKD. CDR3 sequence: CAISSSDGVIQYF. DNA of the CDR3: TGTGCCATCAGTTCTTCGGACGGCGTTATTCAGTACTTC.

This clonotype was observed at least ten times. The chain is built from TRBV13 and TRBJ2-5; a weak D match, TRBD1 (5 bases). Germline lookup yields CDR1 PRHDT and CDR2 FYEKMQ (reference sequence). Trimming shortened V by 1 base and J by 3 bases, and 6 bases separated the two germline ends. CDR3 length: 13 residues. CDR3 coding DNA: TGTGCCAGCAGCTTAGCAGGGAAAGAGACCCAGTACTTC. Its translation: CASSLAGKETQYF.

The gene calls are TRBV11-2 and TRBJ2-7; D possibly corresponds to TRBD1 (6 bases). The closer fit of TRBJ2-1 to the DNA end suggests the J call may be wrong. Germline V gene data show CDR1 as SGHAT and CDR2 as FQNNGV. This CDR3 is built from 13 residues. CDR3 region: CASTRTESYEQFF. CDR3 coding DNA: TGTGCCAGCACCAGGACAGAAAGCTACGAGCAGTTCTTC.

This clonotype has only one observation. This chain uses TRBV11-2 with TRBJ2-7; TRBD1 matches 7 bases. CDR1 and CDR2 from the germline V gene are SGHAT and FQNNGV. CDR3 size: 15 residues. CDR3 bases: TGTGTCAGTGGCCCCTCTGGACAGGCCTCCTACGAGCAGTACTTC. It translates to CVSGPSGQASYEQYF.

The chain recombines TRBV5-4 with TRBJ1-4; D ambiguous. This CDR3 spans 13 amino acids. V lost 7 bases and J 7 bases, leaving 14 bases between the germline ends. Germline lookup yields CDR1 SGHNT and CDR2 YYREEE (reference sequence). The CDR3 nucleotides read TGTGCCAGCGGTCCGCGGGGAGGTGAAAAACTGTTTTTT. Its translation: CASGPRGGEKLFF.